This entry describes one TCR beta chain. Only in-frame clones appear in the TCRdb table, and some are missing; sequencing was by immunoSEQ multiplex PCR. This sample carries about 36,000 clones, 88% of them seen once, and the ten largest clones take just over 0.55%. Germline CDR1 is SGHDT and CDR2 is YYEEEE. Trimming took 4 bases from V and 5 from J; bases not matched to a gene: 4. The CDR3 consists of 14 residues. This record belongs to a study of T cell changes during pregnancy in multiple sclerosis. The sample in question was CD4+ T cells from peripheral blood mononuclear cells, obtained in the first trimester of pregnancy. This sequence originates from a female donor with multiple sclerosis, enrolled in a pregnancy study. J is TRBJ2-2 and V is TRBV5-6, with 8 bases aligning to TRBD1. DNA for the CDR3: TGTGCCAGCAGCCGCCGGACAGGGACCGGGGAGCTGTTTTTT. This gives the protein CASSRRTGTGELFF.